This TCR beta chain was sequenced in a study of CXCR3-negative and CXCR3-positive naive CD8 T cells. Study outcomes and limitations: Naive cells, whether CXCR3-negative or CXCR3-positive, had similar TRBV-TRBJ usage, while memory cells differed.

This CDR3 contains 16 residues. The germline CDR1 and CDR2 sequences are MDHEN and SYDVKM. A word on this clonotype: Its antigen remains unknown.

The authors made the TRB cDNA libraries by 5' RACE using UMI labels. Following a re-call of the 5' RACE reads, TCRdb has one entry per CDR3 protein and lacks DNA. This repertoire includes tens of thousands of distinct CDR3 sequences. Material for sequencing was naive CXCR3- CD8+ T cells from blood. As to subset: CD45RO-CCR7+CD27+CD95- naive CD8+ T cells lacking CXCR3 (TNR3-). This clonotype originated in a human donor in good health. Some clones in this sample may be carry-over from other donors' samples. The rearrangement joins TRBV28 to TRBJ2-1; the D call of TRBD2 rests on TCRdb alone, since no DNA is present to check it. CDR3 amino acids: CASSSSGLAGSNEQFF.